The 20 T cell receptor beta chains in this list originate from one sample, sequenced in a study of Graves' ophthalmopathy and Graves' hyperthyroidism (dated by TCRdb to 2016 to 2019). This sample was sequenced with an Illumina HiSeq 2000. TCR beta CDR3 regions were amplified from RNA transcripts for repertoire sequencing. The first round of RT-PCR was done with HTBI primers and the Qiagen OneStep RT-PCR kit, and was followed by a second round of multiplex PCR, then size selection and purification. TCRdb's own reprocessing of the public reads used fastp at Q25 and MiXCR and kept productive beta chains. Every distinct CDR3 protein forms one entry, paired with its most common genes and DNA. The sample contains about 500,000 distinct CDR3 sequences, just under 40% of them found a single time. Around 4% of the sample lies in the top ten. The source material was peripheral blood or thyroid tissue (not recorded which). These receptors all stem from an adult man with Graves' hyperthyroidism.

This clonotype was detected a few times. The V and J genes are TRBV7-8 and TRBJ1-1; perhaps TRBD1 as D (5 bases). Trimming pared 3 bases from V and 0 bases from J, leaving 17 bases between. The CDR3 is made up of 17 amino acids. Germline CDR1 reads SGHVS; CDR2 reads FQNEAQ. The CDR3 sequence is CASSFKGAGIMNTEAFF. The CDR3 region has the DNA TGTGCCAGCAGCTTCAAAGGGGCGGGCATAATGAACACTGAAGCTTTCTTT. Combining the CDR3 with reference TRBV7-8 and TRBJ1-1 gives the whole variable domain GAGVSQSPRYKVAKRGQDVALRCDPISGHVSLFWYQQALGQGPEFLTYFQNEAQLDKSGLPSDRFFAERPEGSVSTLKIQRTQQEDSAVYLCASSFKGAGIMNTEAFFGQGTRLTVV.

The rearrangement uses TRBV20-1 and TRBJ1-1; TRBD1 matches 12 bases. The CDR3 contains 13 residues. V lost 4 bases, J lost 7 bases, and 4 bases stayed unmatched. Germline V CDR1 and CDR2: DFQATT, SNEGSKA (reference sequence). CDR3 region: CSATGTGGYEAFF. The DNA for the CDR3 is TGCAGTGCTACCGGGACAGGGGGCTATGAAGCTTTCTTT.

There are many counts of this clonotype. V gene TRBV15 combines with J gene TRBJ2-7, with D hard to call. V dropped 4 bases and J dropped 4 bases, with 8 bases sitting between them. Germline CDR1 LNHNV, CDR2 YYDKDF (reference sequence). The CDR3 loop spans 12 amino acids. CDR3 DNA sequence: TGTGCCACCAGCAAAGATGCTTACGAGCAGTACTTC. This sequence encodes CATSKDAYEQYF.

The chain joins TRBV7-2 to TRBJ2-3, with TRBD2 matching 10 bases. V was pared by 2 bases and J by 4 bases, with 9 bases of the junction left unmatched. The CDR3 has 17 residues. Germline CDR1 reads SGHTA; CDR2 reads FQGNSA. The CDR3, as DNA: TGTGCCAGCAGCTTAAGATCGGCTAGCGGGGGTTCAGATACGCAGTATTTT. It codes for CASSLRSASGGSDTQYF.

In regard to this clonotype: One junction end disagrees with the germline gene, perhaps due to a read error. The chain links TRBV14 to TRBJ2-2, with D maybe TRBD2 (6 bases). In germline, CDR1 is SGHDN, CDR2 FVKESK. The CDR3 has 11 residues. CDR3 in amino acids: CASSLSGGLFF. CDR3 bases: TGTGCCAGCAGCTTATCCGGGGGGCTGTTTTTT.

The rearrangement joins TRBV5-6 to TRBJ2-7, with TRBD2 matching 12 bases. Unmatched junction bases numbered 11, after V lost 4 bases and J lost 0 bases. The CDR3 sequence is 18 residues long. Germline CDR1 and CDR2: SGHDT and YYEEEE. The chain's CDR3 is CASSPRGLAGTFSYEQYF. CDR3 DNA: TGTGCCAGCAGCCCCCGTGGACTAGCGGGGACCTTCTCCTACGAGCAGTACTTC.

This clonotype was counted ten times or more. V gene TRBV14 combines with J gene TRBJ1-4, with D uncertain. V shed 3 bases and J shed 2 bases, with 10 bases lying between them. CDR1 SGHDN and CDR2 FVKESK come from the germline V gene. The CDR3 totals 15 residues. The CDR3 DNA reads TGTGCCAGCAGCCAGGCCGGACGGACTAATGAAAAACTGTTTTTT. Protein product: CASSQAGRTNEKLFF.

This clonotype has just one count. It may be a read error: a sequence one base away is much more abundant. The chain joins TRBV24-1 to TRBJ2-3; possibly TRBD2 for D (5 bases). The germline V gene encodes CDR1 KGHDR and CDR2 SFDVKD. This CDR3 region has 13 residues. The CDR3 sequence is CATSRAGTDTHYF. The CDR3 DNA reads as TGTGCCACCAGTCGCGCGGGCACAGATACGCACTATTTT.

The chain employs TRBV19 and TRBJ2-3; TRBD2 aligns across 13 bases. Germline V lookup: CDR1 LNHDA, CDR2 SQIVND (reference sequence). The CDR3 has 15 residues. The trim removed 9 bases at V and 0 bases at J, leaving 3 bases unmatched. The CDR3 region is CASGTSGASTDTQYF. The CDR3 nucleotides read TGTGCCAGCGGGACTAGCGGGGCTAGCACAGATACGCAGTATTTT. The entire variable domain, with the rest obtained from reference TRBV19 and TRBJ2-3, is as follows: DGGITQSPKYLFRKEGQNVTLSCEQNLNHDAMYWYRQDPGQGLRLIYYSQIVNDFQKGDIAEGYSVSREKKESFPLTVTSAQKNPTAFYLCASGTSGASTDTQYFGPGTRLTVL.

In DNA form, the CDR3 reads TGCAGCGCGGGAGGGTTTGGAAACACCATATATTTT. Its translation is CSAGGFGNTIYF. V is TRBV29-1 and J is TRBJ1-3; D remains unclear. Trimming shortened V by 7 bases and J by 3 bases, and 10 bases separated the two germline ends. This CDR3 is 12 amino acids long. Germline lookup yields CDR1 SQVTM and CDR2 ANQGSEA.

This clonotype came up many times. The genes are TRBV7-8 and TRBJ2-7; a weak D match, TRBD1 (6 bases). This CDR3 is built from 12 residues. Germline V gene lookup returns CDR1 SGHVS and CDR2 FQNEAQ. The germline V and J ends were trimmed by 5 bases and 3 bases, with 8 bases remaining between them. The CDR3 sequence is CASSIQGYEQYF. The CDR3, as DNA: TGTGCCAGCAGCATACAGGGCTACGAGCAGTACTTC.

Many counts were recorded for this clonotype. The chain uses TRBV15 and TRBJ1-2; unclear D gene. Trimming stripped 5 bases from V and 3 bases from J, with 10 bases between. The CDR3 extends over 13 amino acids. Germline values: CDR1 LNHNV, CDR2 YYDKDF (reference sequence). The CDR3 DNA reads TGTGCCACCAGCGATGCAGAATACTATGGCTACACCTTC. It encodes CATSDAEYYGYTF.

This chain uses TRBV29-1 with TRBJ2-7; the match to TRBD2 covers 7 bases. The germline V gene has CDR1 SQVTM and CDR2 ANQGSEA. This CDR3 is built from 12 residues. Trimming at V came to 6 bases and at J to 2 bases, leaving 4 bases not matched to a gene. Here the CDR3 DNA reads TGCAGCGTATCCGGGACTACCTACGAGCAGTACTTC. It specifies CSVSGTTYEQYF.

The table lists this clonotype with a count of one. The chain has TRBV7-3 and TRBJ1-2; D uncertain. Looked up from germline, CDR1 is SGHTA and CDR2 is FQGTGA. V was pared by 0 bases and J by 7 bases, with 6 bases between. CDR3 length: 12 amino acids. The CDR3, as DNA: TGTGCCAGCAGCTTAACGGGCATTGGCTACACCTTC. Translation: CASSLTGIGYTF.

This clonotype was seen repeatedly, ten times or more. The chain combines TRBV11-2 with TRBJ2-2; D gene ambiguous. In germline, CDR1 is SGHAT, CDR2 FQNNGV. CDR3 length: 14 amino acids. V lost 2 bases and J 0 bases, leaving 4 bases between the germline ends. The CDR3 is CASSLLANTGELFF. The DNA for the CDR3 is TGTGCCAGCAGCTTATTAGCGAACACCGGGGAGCTGTTTTTT.

The V gene is TRBV20-1, the J gene TRBJ2-1, with D possibly TRBD2 on 5 matching bases. The germline V gene encodes CDR1 DFQATT and CDR2 SNEGSKA (reference sequence). Between the trimmed V and J ends, which lost 5 bases and 7 bases, there was a span of 12 bases. This CDR3 is built from 12 residues. CDR3 sequence: CSAGRPGNEQFF. The CDR3 DNA sequence: TGCAGTGCTGGCCGCCCGGGGAATGAGCAGTTCTTC.

There are a few counts of this clonotype. CDR3 protein: CASNTGTGGFYEQYF. The CDR3 nucleotides are TGTGCCAGCAACACCGGGACAGGGGGCTTCTACGAGCAGTACTTC. This chain links TRBV7-8 with TRBJ2-7; 12 bases map to TRBD1. This CDR3 has 15 residues. In germline, CDR1 is SGHVS, CDR2 FQNEAQ. Unmatched junction bases numbered 7, after V lost 7 bases and J lost 3 bases.

This clonotype was picked up many times. The chain is built from TRBV5-1 and TRBJ1-6, with 11 bases fitting TRBD1. CDR1 and CDR2 (germline): SGHRS, YFSETQ. The ends lost 4 bases at V and 7 bases at J; junction bases unmatched: 10. The CDR3 is 17 residues long. The CDR3 sequence is CASSPAGQGAGNSPLHF. CDR3 sequence (DNA): TGCGCCAGCAGCCCTGCCGGACAGGGGGCTGGAAATTCACCCCTCCACTTT.

A remark on this clonotype: This CDR3 is missing its conserved last phenylalanine or tryptophan, likely due to a read error. The genes are TRBV7-6 and TRBJ1-2; D not certain. CDR1 SGHVS and CDR2 FNYEAQ come from the germline V gene. Between the trimmed V and J ends, which lost 5 bases and 8 bases, there was a span of 12 bases. The CDR3 totals 12 residues. CDR3 protein: CASSQRDWGYTS. DNA of the CDR3: TGTGCCAGCAGCCAAAGGGATTGGGGCTACACCTCC.

J is TRBJ2-5 and V is TRBV20-1; D possibly matches TRBD1 or TRBD2 (6 bases each). The germline V gene encodes CDR1 DFQATT and CDR2 SNEGSKA (reference sequence). Trimming stripped 0 bases from V and 7 bases from J, with 15 bases between. CDR3 length: 14 amino acids. CDR3 protein: CSARDSAKGGTQYF. DNA for the CDR3: TGCAGTGCTAGAGATAGCGCGAAGGGGGGGACCCAGTACTTC.